Each of the 10 T cell receptor beta chains below was sequenced from the same sample in a study of blood T cells in healthy people across ages (dated by TCRdb to the mid-2010s). Libraries were built with 5' RACE. Data came from an Illumina HiSeq 2500. A second PCR of roughly 7 to 12 cycles was performed with a sample-barcoded 5' primer and a J-beta primer mix. The public reads were reprocessed in TCRdb via fastp at Q25 and MiXCR, keeping in-frame beta chains. Identical CDR3 proteins give one entry, which carries the most common genes and DNA. This sample has about 570,000 distinct CDR3 sequences in its table, and roughly a quarter of those were observed once. The ten largest clonotypes hold less than 20% of the sample. Sequences were obtained from blood. These receptors were obtained from a woman in her seventies in good health.

This chain uses TRBV20-1 with TRBJ2-3, with D possibly matching TRBD1 (5 bases). CDR3 length equals 17 residues. Trimming stripped 5 bases from V and 0 bases from J, with 21 bases between. Germline V gene lookup returns CDR1 DFQATT and CDR2 SNEGSKA (reference sequence). The CDR3 sequence is CSAHKWQGSPSTDTQYF. CDR3 coding DNA: TGCAGTGCTCATAAATGGCAGGGATCCCCTAGCACAGATACGCAGTATTTT.

This clonotype came up once. The rearrangement links TRBV11-2 to TRBJ2-3, with TRBD2 matching 7 bases. The CDR3 runs 16 residues. Per germline, CDR1 SGHAT and CDR2 FQNNGV. With V trimmed by 2 bases and J by 4 bases, 9 bases remained unmatched. CDR3 residues: CASSLRASGGADTQYF. CDR3 nucleotides: TGTGCCAGCAGCTTAAGGGCTAGCGGAGGGGCAGATACGCAGTATTTT.

This clonotype was counted between two and nine times. CDR3 DNA sequence: TGCGCCAGCACTTCGATGACAGCGAAAGATGAAGCTTTCTTT. It translates to CASTSMTAKDEAFF. V usage is TRBV5-1 and J usage is TRBJ1-1; D possibly corresponds to TRBD1 (5 bases). The CDR3 extends over 14 amino acids. Germline V lookup: CDR1 SGHRS, CDR2 YFSETQ. V lost 6 bases to trimming and J lost 7 bases, with 19 bases between them.

V usage is TRBV12-3 or TRBV12-4 and J usage is TRBJ2-7; TRBD2 agrees at 7 bases. The length of the CDR3 is 15 residues. Losses at the gene ends were 4 bases for V and 2 bases for J; bases not matched to a gene: 8. CDR3 sequence: CASSWGGKSPYEQYF. The CDR3 DNA reads TGTGCCAGCAGTTGGGGGGGGAAATCCCCCTACGAGCAGTACTTC.

This clonotype was counted between two and nine times. Written as DNA, the CDR3 is TGTGCCAGCAGCCCGCCCCTAGCGGGGACCCACAATGAGCAGTTCTTC. Amino acids: CASSPPLAGTHNEQFF. This chain uses TRBV9 with TRBJ2-1; 9 bases match TRBD2. V gave up 4 bases and J gave up 5 bases; unmatched junction bases: 10. This CDR3 comprises 16 residues. Germline values: CDR1 SGDLS, CDR2 YYNGEE.

This clonotype turned up a few times. The chain employs TRBV7-8 and TRBJ1-2; 7 bases match TRBD1. The CDR3 is 16 amino acids. Germline CDR1 is SGHVS and CDR2 is FQNEAQ. V trimming: 3 bases; J trimming: 2 bases; junction bases outside the gene matches: 9. CDR3 sequence (DNA): TGTGCCAGCAGCTTTATGACAGGGCTCCTCAACTATGGCTACACCTTC. It encodes CASSFMTGLLNYGYTF.

J is TRBJ1-4 and V is TRBV5-1, with 8 bases matching TRBD1. The CDR3 is 15 residues long. After removal of 3 bases from V and 4 bases from J, the junction contained 5 bases not matched to a gene. Per germline, CDR1 SGHRS and CDR2 YFSETQ. The CDR3 DNA reads as TGCGCCAGCAGCTCCGGACAGGGAGTTAATGAAAAACTGTTTTTT. This gives the protein CASSSGQGVNEKLFF.

This clonotype was found a few times. The junction does not match germline at one end; this may be a read error. The CDR3 spells CASSLGTRWDF. The CDR3 DNA reads TGTGCCAGCAGCTTAGGGACAAGGTGGGACTTC. The chain employs TRBV7-9 and TRBJ2-1; possibly TRBD1 for D (5 bases). Germline V gives CDR1 SEHNR, CDR2 FQNEAQ (reference sequence). CDR3 length: 11 amino acids.

Points on this clonotype: Germline is not matched at one junction end, which may reflect a read error. This chain connects TRBV28 to TRBJ2-1, with TRBD2 matching 11 bases. The germline gives CDR1 MDHEN, CDR2 SYDVKM. The CDR3 has 15 residues. CDR3 in amino acids: CASSRGLAGGPRLIF. For the CDR3, the DNA is TGTGCCAGCAGCAGGGGATTAGCGGGAGGGCCTCGGTTAATCTTC.

The chain carries TRBV2 and TRBJ2-7; a weak D match, TRBD2 (6 bases). Trimming stripped 8 bases from V and 6 bases from J, with 8 bases between. The germline CDR1 and CDR2 sequences are SNHLY and FYNNEI. CDR3 size: 10 residues. The CDR3: CASGRREQYF. The CDR3 DNA follows: TGTGCCAGCGGGAGGCGCGAGCAGTACTTC.